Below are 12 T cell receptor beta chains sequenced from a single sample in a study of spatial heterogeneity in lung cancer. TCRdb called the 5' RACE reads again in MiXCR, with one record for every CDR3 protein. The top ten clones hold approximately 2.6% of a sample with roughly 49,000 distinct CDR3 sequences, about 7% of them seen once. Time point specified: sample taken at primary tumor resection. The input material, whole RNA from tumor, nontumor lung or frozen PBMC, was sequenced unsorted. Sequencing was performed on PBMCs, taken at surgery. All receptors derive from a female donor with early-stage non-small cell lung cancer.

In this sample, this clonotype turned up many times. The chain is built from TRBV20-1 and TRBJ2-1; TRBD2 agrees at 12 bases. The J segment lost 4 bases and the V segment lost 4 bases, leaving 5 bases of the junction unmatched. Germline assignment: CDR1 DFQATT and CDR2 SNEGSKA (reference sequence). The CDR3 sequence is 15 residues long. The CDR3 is CSATRLAGVYNEQFF. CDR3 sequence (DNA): TGCAGTGCTACCAGACTAGCGGGGGTTTACAATGAGCAGTTCTTC.

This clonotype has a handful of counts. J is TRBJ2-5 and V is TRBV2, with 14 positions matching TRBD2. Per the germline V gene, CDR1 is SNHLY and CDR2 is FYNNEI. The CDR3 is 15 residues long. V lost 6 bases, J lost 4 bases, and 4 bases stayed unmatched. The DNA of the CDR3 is TGTGCCAGCAGCAAGGGACTAGCGGGGGTAGAGACCCAGTACTTC. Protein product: CASSKGLAGVETQYF.

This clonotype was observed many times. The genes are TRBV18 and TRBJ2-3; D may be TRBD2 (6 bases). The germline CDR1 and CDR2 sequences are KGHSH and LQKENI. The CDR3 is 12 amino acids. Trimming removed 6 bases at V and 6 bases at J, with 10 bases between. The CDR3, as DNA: TGTGCCAGCTCCCTCGCGGGGGATACGCAGTATTTT. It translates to CASSLAGDTQYF.

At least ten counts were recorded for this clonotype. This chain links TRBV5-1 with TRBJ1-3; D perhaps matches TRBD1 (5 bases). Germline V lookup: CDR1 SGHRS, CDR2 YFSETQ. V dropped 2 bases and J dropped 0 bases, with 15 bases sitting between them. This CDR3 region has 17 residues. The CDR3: CASSFRDGPSSGNTIYF. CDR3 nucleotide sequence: TGCGCCAGCAGCTTCCGGGACGGCCCGTCCTCTGGAAACACCATATATTTT.

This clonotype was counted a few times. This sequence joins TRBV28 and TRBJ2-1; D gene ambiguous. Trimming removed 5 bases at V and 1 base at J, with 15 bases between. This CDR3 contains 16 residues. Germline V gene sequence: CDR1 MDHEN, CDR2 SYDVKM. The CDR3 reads CASSSHAVRSYNEQFF. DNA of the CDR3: TGTGCCAGCAGTAGCCACGCGGTTAGGTCCTACAATGAGCAGTTCTTC.

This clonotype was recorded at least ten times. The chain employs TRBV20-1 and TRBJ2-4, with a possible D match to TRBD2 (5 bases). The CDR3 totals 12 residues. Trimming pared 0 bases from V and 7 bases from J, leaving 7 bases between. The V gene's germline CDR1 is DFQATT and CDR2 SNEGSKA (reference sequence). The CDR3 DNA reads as TGCAGTGCTAGAGAAACGGGGAACATTCAGTACTTC. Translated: CSARETGNIQYF.

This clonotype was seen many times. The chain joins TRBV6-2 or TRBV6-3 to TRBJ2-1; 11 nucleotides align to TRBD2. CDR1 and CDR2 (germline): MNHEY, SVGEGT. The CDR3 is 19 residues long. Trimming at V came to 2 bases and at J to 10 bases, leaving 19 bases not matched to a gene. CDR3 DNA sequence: TGTGCCAGCAGTTACGACGGTAGCGGGGGGGCCGGAGCGTTGGAGGAGCAGTTCTTC. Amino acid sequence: CASSYDGSGGAGALEEQFF.

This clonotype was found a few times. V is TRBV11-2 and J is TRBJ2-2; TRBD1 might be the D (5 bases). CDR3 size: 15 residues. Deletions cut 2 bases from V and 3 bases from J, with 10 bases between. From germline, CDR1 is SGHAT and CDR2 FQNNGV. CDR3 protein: CASSLLDMYTGELFF. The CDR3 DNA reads TGTGCCAGCAGCTTACTGGACATGTACACCGGGGAGCTGTTTTTT.

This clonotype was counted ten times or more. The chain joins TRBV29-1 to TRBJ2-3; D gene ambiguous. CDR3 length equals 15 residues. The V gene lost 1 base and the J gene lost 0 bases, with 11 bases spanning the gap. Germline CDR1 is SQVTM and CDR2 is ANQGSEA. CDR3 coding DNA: TGCAGCGTTGAAGCCACCCGGGCTAGCACAGATACGCAGTATTTT. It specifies CSVEATRASTDTQYF.

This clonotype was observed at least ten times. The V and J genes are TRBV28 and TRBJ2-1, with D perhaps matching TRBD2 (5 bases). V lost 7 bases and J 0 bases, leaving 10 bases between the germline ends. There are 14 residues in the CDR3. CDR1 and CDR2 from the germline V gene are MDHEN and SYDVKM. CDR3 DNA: TGTGCCAGCACCAAAGGGAGCTCCTACAATGAGCAGTTCTTC. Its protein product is CASTKGSSYNEQFF.

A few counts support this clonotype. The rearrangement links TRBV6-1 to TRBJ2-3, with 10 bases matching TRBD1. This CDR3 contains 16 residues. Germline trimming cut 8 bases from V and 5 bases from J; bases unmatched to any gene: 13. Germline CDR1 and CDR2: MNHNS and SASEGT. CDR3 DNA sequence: TGTGCCAGCCGGGCCGTGACAGGGGGCCGGGGAGATACGCAGTATTTT. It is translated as CASRAVTGGRGDTQYF.

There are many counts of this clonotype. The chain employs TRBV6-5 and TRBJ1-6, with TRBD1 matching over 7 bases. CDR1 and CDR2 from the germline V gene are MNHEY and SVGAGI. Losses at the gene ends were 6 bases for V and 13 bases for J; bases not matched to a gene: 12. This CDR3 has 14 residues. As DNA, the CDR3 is TGTGCCAGCAGGCTAGACAGGGTCCTAGGGCCCCTCCACTTT. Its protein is CASRLDRVLGPLHF.